Below, one T cell receptor (beta chain) is given with its context. What it recognizes is unknown. This specimen belongs to a study of cytomegalovirus exposure and HLA in healthy donors. Study overall: Earlier, 150 million to 200 million T cells were analyzed, and over 95 million unique TCR beta sequences were found among them. Genetic ancestry analysis placed around 76% of the 300 to 500 donors that were genotyped in the Caucasian-associated cluster. The study, taken as a whole, reports: With DRB1 most and HLA-C fewest, TCR association rates differed between HLA loci in a later analysis.

The germline V gene encodes CDR1 SGHRS and CDR2 YFSETQ. Trimming took 3 bases from V and 1 from J, leaving 10 bases between them. The CDR3 runs to 14 residues. 13 Jbeta primers and 60 Vbeta primers were used for the PCR. Assay used: immunoSEQ multiplex PCR; TCRdb lists only in-frame clones, some missing. Of 100,000 to 150,000 clones in the sample, around nine tenths were seen once. The clonotype was recovered from a woman in her 30s in good health and CMV-seronegative. The source material was PBMCs. The rearrangement uses TRBV5-1 and TRBJ2-5, with D hard to call. The CDR3 loop reads CASSWQAIQETQYF. CDR3 DNA: TGCGCCAGCAGCTGGCAAGCGATCCAAGAGACCCAGTACTTC.